The subject of this entry is one T cell receptor beta chain. The repertoire was sequenced with immunoSEQ multiplex PCR; TCRdb's copy has only in-frame clones and lacks some. This table has 350,000 to 450,000 clones, less than 90% appearing once. The data were obtained in a study of blood T cell repertoires in COVID-19. Study summary: Sites across the United States, Italy and Spain contributed samples from acute and convalescent COVID-19. Sample material is recorded as cDNA or gDNA derived from T cells, B-cell-depleted T cells, or PBMCs.

Per germline, CDR1 KGHDR and CDR2 SFDVKD. V lost 4 bases and J 2 bases, leaving 15 bases between the germline ends. CDR3 length: 16 residues. In assigning cohorts, the study relied on participant-reported clinical history. This rearrangement joins TRBV24-1 to TRBJ2-3, with D maybe TRBD2 (5 bases). The receptor was isolated from a woman aged 50 to 65 who had recovered from COVID-19. The sequenced material came from PBMCs or T cells enriched from blood (not recorded which). The CDR3 is CATSDPGKDNTDTQYF. The DNA for the CDR3 is TGTGCCACCAGTGACCCGGGGAAAGACAACACAGATACGCAGTATTTT.